One and the same sample provided the 9 T cell receptor beta chains below, sequenced in a study of T-cell memory formation after mild COVID-19. In TCRdb, the 5' RACE reads were re-called with MiXCR into one record per CDR3 protein. Found here are about 500,000 distinct CDR3 sequences, about 20% of them singletons; the top ten hold around 13%. The specimen was PBMCs or a T cell subset sorted from them (not recorded which). All receptors come from an adult woman who had mild COVID-19 (a few samples of this study predate the infection). Cell type and time point are not known.

The chain employs TRBV5-4 and TRBJ1-3; TRBD1 matches 7 bases. Germline V gene lookup returns CDR1 SGHNT and CDR2 YYREEE (reference sequence). After removal of 4 bases from V and 4 bases from J, the junction contained 17 bases not matched to a gene. The CDR3 spans 18 residues. The CDR3 DNA reads TGTGCCAGCAGCACTAGTGGGACCGGGACAGCGGCCGGAAACACCATATATTTT. Translating it yields CASSTSGTGTAAGNTIYF.

This clonotype turned up a few times. The V call is TRBV7-3, the J call TRBJ2-3; weak D call: TRBD1 (6 bases). Germline-derived CDR1 and CDR2 are SGHTA and FQGTGA. The CDR3 spans 15 residues. Trimming shortened V by 4 bases and J by 1 base, and 12 bases separated the two germline ends. CDR3 region: CASSYQGSRTDTQYF. CDR3 coding DNA: TGTGCCAGCAGCTACCAGGGGTCTCGCACAGATACGCAGTATTTT.

In its sample, this clonotype was seen a few times. This chain links TRBV4-1 with TRBJ2-5, with 10 bases that match TRBD2. The CDR3 totals 20 residues. After removal of 0 bases from V and 2 bases from J, the junction contained 15 bases not matched to a gene. CDR1 is MGHRA, CDR2 YSYEKL, per germline. The CDR3: CASSQDSSRLAGAPQETQYF. CDR3 nucleotides: TGCGCCAGCAGCCAAGATTCCTCCCGGCTAGCGGGGGCCCCTCAAGAGACCCAGTACTTC.

This clonotype showed up many times. This chain uses TRBV12-3 or TRBV12-4 with TRBJ2-2; 9 nucleotides match TRBD1. This CDR3 contains 15 residues. The junction had 6 bases not matched to a gene; V was cut back by 6 bases and J by 4 bases. CDR3 nucleotide sequence: TGTGCCAGCAGACCGGGGACAGGGCGCACCGGGGAGCTGTTTTTT. The encoded protein is CASRPGTGRTGELFF.

The chain couples TRBV29-1 to TRBJ2-3; D uncertain. CDR1 is SQVTM and CDR2 is ANQGSEA in the germline V gene. Trimming pared 5 bases from V and 7 bases from J, leaving 7 bases between. This CDR3 is 10 amino acids long. This chain's CDR3 is CSVRDHTQYF. CDR3 in DNA: TGCAGCGTTCGAGACCATACGCAGTATTTT.

This chain connects TRBV20-1 to TRBJ2-3; perhaps TRBD2 as D (6 bases). V lost 7 bases, J lost 2 bases, and 13 bases lay in between. Germline V CDR1 and CDR2: DFQATT, SNEGSKA (reference sequence). The CDR3 extends over 13 amino acids. The chain's CDR3 is CSGVSGVTDTQYF. The CDR3 coding sequence is TGCAGTGGCGTATCGGGGGTCACAGATACGCAGTATTTT.

This rearrangement joins TRBV27 to TRBJ2-7, with 7 bases matching TRBD2. Germline CDR1 is MNHEY and CDR2 is SMNVEV (reference sequence). The length of the CDR3 is 11 residues. With 6 bases clipped from V and 7 bases from J, the junction kept 3 bases outside the gene matches. The CDR3 spells CASRLGGEQYF. CDR3 bases: TGTGCCAGCAGGTTGGGGGGGGAGCAGTACTTC.

V usage is TRBV12-3 or TRBV12-4 and J usage is TRBJ1-6; D is uncertain. Trimming took off 0 bases at V and 9 bases at J, with 9 bases between the two ends. This CDR3 has 14 residues. The CDR3 reads CASSLAEVLSPLHF. CDR3 bases: TGTGCCAGCAGTTTAGCGGAGGTCCTTTCACCCCTCCACTTT.

The chain couples TRBV6-2 or TRBV6-3 to TRBJ2-3; TRBD1 is a possible D gene (6 bases). Trimming pared 2 bases from V and 2 bases from J, leaving 17 bases between. The V gene's germline CDR1 is MNHEY and CDR2 SVGEGT. The CDR3 is 17 residues long. The CDR3 sequence: CASSYGGDSDFTDTQYF. In DNA, the CDR3 is TGTGCCAGCAGTTACGGGGGCGACAGCGACTTCACAGATACGCAGTATTTT.